The 12 T cell receptor beta chains below were found in one sample sequenced in a study of blood T cells in healthy people across ages. Together with a sample-barcoded 5' primer, a J-beta primer mix was included in a second PCR lasting roughly 6 to 12 cycles. TCRdb independently ran MiXCR on the 5' RACE reads; one entry per CDR3 protein. In the table there are roughly 1.5 million distinct CDR3 sequences, 42% of which are singletons. Sequenced sample: blood. The receptors stem from a woman younger than 35 in good health.

There are a few counts of this clonotype. The chain carries TRBV29-1 and TRBJ2-3; TRBD1 aligns across 10 bases. The CDR3 contains 17 residues. The V segment lost 3 bases and the J segment 1 base; nucleotides outside the gene matches: 10. Germline CDR1 is SQVTM and CDR2 is ANQGSEA. The CDR3 is CSVDGTGALTGTDTQYF. The CDR3 DNA reads TGCAGCGTTGACGGGACAGGGGCTCTTACGGGCACAGATACGCAGTATTTT.

The chain combines TRBV4-1 with TRBJ2-3; D may be TRBD1 (6 bases). Germline V gene sequence: CDR1 MGHRA, CDR2 YSYEKL. The CDR3 has 16 amino acids. Trimming removed 3 bases from V and 0 bases from J, with 13 bases in between. As DNA, the CDR3 is TGCGCCAGCAGCCACCTAGGACAGTCTAGCACAGATACGCAGTATTTT. Amino acids: CASSHLGQSSTDTQYF.

V and J are TRBV12-3 or TRBV12-4 and TRBJ1-2; D is ambiguous. The CDR3 is 13 amino acids. V was cut by 1 base and J by 0 bases, with 3 bases left in between. This CDR3 is CASSLVTNYGYTF. The CDR3 DNA sequence: TGTGCCAGCAGTTTAGTCACTAACTATGGCTACACCTTC.

Comments on this clonotype: One end of the junction varies from germline; a read error may be responsible. The chain links TRBV20-1 to TRBJ1-4; possible D gene TRBD1, 6 bases. CDR3 length: 15 residues. Looked up from germline, CDR1 is DFQATT and CDR2 is SNEGSKA (reference sequence). The CDR3 DNA reads as TGCGGTGCTAGTCCGGGGGGCAGTAGTAATGAAAAACTGTTTTTT. Translation gives CGASPGGSSNEKLFF.

The chain joins TRBV7-6 to TRBJ2-7, with 8 bases fitting TRBD2. Germline V gene lookup returns CDR1 SGHVS and CDR2 FNYEAQ. V trimming: 5 bases; J trimming: 7 bases; junction bases outside the gene matches: 10. The CDR3 runs to 14 residues. CDR3 sequence (DNA): TGTGCCAGCAGCCCGGATAGGCGGGGGGATGAGCAGTACTTC. It yields the protein CASSPDRRGDEQYF.

A note on this clonotype: The junction departs from germline at one end; a sequencing error may be responsible. The chain uses TRBV5-1 and TRBJ2-5, with D possibly TRBD2 on 7 matching bases. CDR1 is SGHRS and CDR2 is YFSETQ in the germline V gene. This CDR3 is 18 amino acids long. CDR3 amino acids: CASNLEVLAGAYQETQYF. In DNA form, the CDR3 reads TGCGCCAGCAACTTGGAGGTTCTGGCGGGGGCCTACCAAGAGACCCAGTACTTC. Full variable domain (remainder filled in from reference TRBV5-1 and TRBJ2-5): KAGVTQTPRYLIKTRGQQVTLSCSPISGHRSVSWYQQTPGQGLQFLFEYFSETQRNKGNFPGRFSGRQFSNSRSEMNVSTLELGDSALYLCASNLEVLAGAYQETQYFGPGTRLLVL.

This chain uses TRBV2 with TRBJ1-1; the D gene is possibly TRBD1 (6 bases). Trimming cost V 5 bases and J 6 bases, with 13 bases left between them. This CDR3 comprises 13 residues. Germline-derived CDR1 and CDR2 are SNHLY and FYNNEI. The CDR3, as DNA: TGTGCCAGCAGTACAGGGTCATACGCTGAAGCTTTCTTT. This codes for CASSTGSYAEAFF.

This clonotype was counted a few times. The chain uses TRBV25-1 and TRBJ2-4; TRBD2 aligns across 8 bases. The CDR3 loop spans 15 amino acids. Germline V gene lookup returns CDR1 MGHDK and CDR2 SYGVNS. Trimming removed 2 bases from V and 6 bases from J; junction bases left unmatched: 6. As DNA, the CDR3 is TGTGCCAGCAGTGAAGTGCGGGGGGCGAGAAACATTCAGTACTTC. Its protein is CASSEVRGARNIQYF.

This clonotype was picked up a small number of times. The chain has TRBV7-2 and TRBJ2-5; no definite D call. The CDR3 is 12 amino acids. V shed 5 bases and J shed 5 bases, with 9 bases lying between them. Germline-derived CDR1 and CDR2 are SGHTA and FQGNSA. For the CDR3, the DNA is TGTGCCAGCAGCCGACCTGAGGAGACCCAGTACTTC. Its protein is CASSRPEETQYF. The entire variable domain, with the rest obtained from reference TRBV7-2 and TRBJ2-5, is as follows: GAGVSQSPSNKVTEKGKDVELRCDPISGHTALYWYRQSLGQGLEFLIYFQGNSAPDKSGLPSDRFSAERTGGSVSTLTIQRTQQEDSAVYLCASSRPEETQYFGPGTRLLVL.

This chain joins TRBV7-3 and TRBJ2-1; D is undetermined. The J call is doubtful: the DNA matches TRBJ2-7 better. This CDR3 has 14 amino acids. From germline, CDR1 is SGHTA and CDR2 FQGTGA. CDR3: CASSLADEYNEQYF. CDR3 in DNA: TGTGCCAGCAGCTTAGCCGACGAATACAATGAGCAGTACTTC.

The CDR3 sequence: CASSRESSVGSSTDTQYF. The CDR3 DNA is TGTGCCAGCAGCCGGGAATCGTCTGTGGGTTCTAGCACAGATACGCAGTATTTT. V gene TRBV4-2 combines with J gene TRBJ2-3; D ambiguous. Between the trimmed V and J ends, which lost 4 bases and 0 bases, there was a span of 20 bases. Germline V gives CDR1 LGHNA, CDR2 YNFKEQ. The CDR3 has 18 residues.

Details on this clonotype: Possible read error: a much larger clone is one base away. This chain joins TRBV5-1 and TRBJ1-4; TRBD1 is a possible D gene (5 bases). The CDR3 totals 15 residues. Looked up from germline, CDR1 is SGHRS and CDR2 is YFSETQ. The CDR3 DNA reads as TGCACCAGCAGCAGACAGAAGTCAACTAATGAAAAACTGTTTTTT. It specifies CTSSRQKSTNEKLFF.